Each of the 25 T cell receptor beta chains below was sequenced from the same sample in a study of T cells of healthy individuals. TCRdb called the 5' RACE reads again in MiXCR, with one record for every CDR3 protein. The table records fewer than 75,000 distinct CDR3 sequences, roughly 16% of them present only once. The origin of the receptors is a human donor in good health.

On this clonotype itself: This sequence may be a read error, since a much larger clone differs from it by one base. The chain uses TRBV9 and TRBJ1-2; 11 nucleotides agree with TRBD1. Germline V lookup: CDR1 SGDLS, CDR2 YYNGEE. The CDR3 is made up of 17 amino acids. CDR3 DNA: TGTGCCAGCAGCGTTAGGACAGGGGGCGGTGGCAGCTATGGCTACAACTTC. Translated, it gives CASSVRTGGGGSYGYNF. Looking up the rest from reference TRBV9 and TRBJ1-2 gives the full variable domain: DSGVTQTPKHLITATGQRVTLRCSPRSGDLSVYWYQQSLDQGLQFLIQYYNGEERAKGNILERFSAQQFPDLHSELNLSSLELGDSALYFCASSVRTGGGGSYGYNFGSGTRLTVV.

This clonotype was counted ten times or more. This chain connects TRBV21-1 to TRBJ2-3; the table's D call, TRBD2, was not checked against the DNA. TRBV21-1 is annotated as a pseudogene. The CDR3 has 15 residues. The CDR3 nucleotides read TGTGCCACCACTAGCGGGCAAGAGCTCACAGATACGCAGTATTTT. It is translated as CATTSGQELTDTQYF.

This clonotype was seen at least ten times. This rearrangement joins TRBV7-8 to TRBJ2-2, with unresolved D. V was pared by 4 bases and J by 2 bases, with 5 bases between. Germline loops: CDR1 SGHVS, CDR2 FQNEAQ. The CDR3 covers 13 residues. As DNA, the CDR3 is TGTGCCAGCAGCTATCTTAACACCGGGGAGCTGTTTTTT. Protein: CASSYLNTGELFF.

This clonotype counts as medium-sized (0.01 to 0.1%). V is TRBV7-2 and J is TRBJ2-3; D might be TRBD2 (6 bases). Germline CDR1 SGHTA, CDR2 FQGNSA. The CDR3 is 13 residues long. With 3 bases removed from V and 3 bases from J, the gap between germline ends came to 7 bases. Here the CDR3 DNA reads TGTGCCAGCAGCTTCGGAGGGACAGATACGCAGTATTTT. This sequence encodes CASSFGGTDTQYF.

In its sample, this clonotype was seen many times. The rearrangement uses TRBV28 and TRBJ1-4, with unresolved D. V lost 2 bases and J 11 bases, leaving 15 bases between the germline ends. The CDR3 extends over 14 amino acids. The germline V gene encodes CDR1 MDHEN and CDR2 SYDVKM. CDR3 amino acids: CASSLRSNVGKLFF. CDR3 sequence (DNA): TGTGCCAGCAGTTTAAGGAGTAACGTTGGGAAACTGTTTTTT.

This clonotype was observed many times. This chain connects TRBV4-1 to TRBJ2-3; possibly TRBD2 for D (6 bases). The CDR3 has 16 residues. In germline, CDR1 is MGHRA, CDR2 YSYEKL. The V end was cut by 0 bases, the J end by 0 bases, with 10 bases between. For the CDR3, the DNA is TGCGCCAGCAGCCAAGAAGCCGGGACTAGCACAGATACGCAGTATTTT. Translated: CASSQEAGTSTDTQYF.

This clonotype has at least ten counts. V gene TRBV21-1 combines with J gene TRBJ1-6; the tabulated D call, TRBD1, remains unverified against the DNA. TRBV21-1 has pseudogene status. This CDR3 spans 17 amino acids. CDR3 loop: CASSKEEQTGQDSPLHF. CDR3 DNA: TGTGCCAGCAGCAAAGAGGAGCAAACCGGACAGGATTCACCCCTCCACTTT.

This clonotype was detected a few times. The chain recombines TRBV7-9 with TRBJ2-1, with 9 positions matching TRBD1. V was clipped by 5 bases and J by 1 base; unmatched bases: 6. Germline CDR1 is SEHNR and CDR2 is FQNEAQ (reference sequence). The CDR3 has 16 amino acids. CDR3 loop: CASSTGTGRSYNEQFF. CDR3 nucleotides: TGTGCCAGCAGCACCGGGACAGGGAGGTCCTACAATGAGCAGTTCTTC.

As for this clonotype: A much larger clonotype is one base distant, so this may be a read error. The conserved phenylalanine or tryptophan normally closing the CDR3 is absent here, so this likely arose from a read error. J is TRBJ2-7 and V is TRBV28; D perhaps matches TRBD1 (6 bases). Germline assignment: CDR1 MDHEN and CDR2 SYDVKM. CDR3 size: 14 residues. V was clipped by 4 bases and J by 4 bases, with 14 bases between them. DNA for the CDR3: TGTGCCAGCAGTTCCCCCCAGGGGCCTTACGAGCAGTACCTC. This translates into CASSSPQGPYEQYL.

This clonotype was seen a single time. The V call is TRBV10-3, the J call TRBJ2-1, with 8 bases identical to TRBD2. With 9 bases clipped from V and 5 bases from J, the junction kept 9 bases outside the gene matches. The length of the CDR3 is 14 residues. Germline loops: CDR1 ENHRY, CDR2 SYGVKD. CDR3 DNA: TGTGCCATGGCGGCGCGGGGGGATAACAATGAGCAGTTCTTC. Translated: CAMAARGDNNEQFF.

This clonotype was counted between two and nine times. The chain couples TRBV24-1 to TRBJ2-3; the D gene is possibly TRBD2 (5 bases). The CDR3 has 16 amino acids. Germline CDR1 is KGHDR and CDR2 is SFDVKD. Trimming took 3 bases from V and 2 from J, leaving 14 bases between them. The DNA of the CDR3 is TGTGCCACCAGTGATGGGCGGGCAGCAGTCACAGATACGCAGTATTTT. Encoded protein: CATSDGRAAVTDTQYF.

This chain links TRBV12-3 or TRBV12-4 with TRBJ2-2, with D possibly TRBD1 on 6 matching bases. V was pared by 3 bases and J by 0 bases, with 11 bases between. This CDR3 has 16 amino acids. The chain's CDR3 is CASSFAGVSNTGELFF. The CDR3 DNA follows: TGTGCCAGCAGTTTCGCAGGGGTCTCGAACACCGGGGAGCTGTTTTTT.

This clonotype was counted at least ten times. This sequence joins TRBV3-1 and TRBJ1-2; tentatively, D is TRBD1 (6 bases). The germline gives CDR1 LGHDT, CDR2 YNNKEL (reference sequence). V was clipped by 0 bases and J by 5 bases, with 19 bases between them. The CDR3 totals 17 residues. This CDR3 reads CASSQEGGSLGAYGYTF. The CDR3 region has the DNA TGTGCCAGCAGCCAAGAGGGCGGGTCCCTGGGGGCTTATGGCTACACCTTC.

This chain links TRBV11-1 with TRBJ1-4; D is perhaps TRBD1 (5 bases). The V gene's germline CDR1 is SGHAT and CDR2 FQDESV (reference sequence). CDR3 length: 17 amino acids. With 2 bases removed from V and 3 bases from J, the gap between germline ends came to 16 bases. The CDR3 reads CASSLRGSDTANEKLFF. As DNA, the CDR3 is TGTGCCAGCAGCTTAAGAGGCTCGGACACCGCTAATGAAAAACTGTTTTTT.

The table lists this clonotype with many counts. This chain connects TRBV27 to TRBJ2-3; D ambiguous. V lost 2 bases, J lost 2 bases, and 14 bases lay in between. Germline-derived CDR1 and CDR2 are MNHEY and SMNVEV (reference sequence). CDR3 size: 16 residues. The CDR3 loop reads CASSLNIGRYTDTQYF. CDR3 nucleotides: TGTGCCAGCAGTTTAAATATAGGACGCTACACAGATACGCAGTATTTT.

This clonotype appeared many times. This chain uses TRBV4-2 with TRBJ1-2; possible D gene TRBD1, 6 bases. V lost 2 bases to trimming and J lost 6 bases, with 16 bases between them. Germline assignment: CDR1 LGHNA and CDR2 YNFKEQ. This CDR3 is built from 15 residues. Here the CDR3 DNA reads TGTGCCAGCAGCCAAAGTCACAGGGAGTCCAATGGCTACACCTTC. It specifies CASSQSHRESNGYTF.

This rearrangement joins TRBV21-1 to TRBJ2-3; TRBD2, the D gene given by the table, was not confirmed from the DNA. TRBV21-1 is a pseudogene locus. The length of the CDR3 is 17 residues. CDR3: CASSTGTSGSLPDTQYF. The CDR3 DNA reads as TGTGCCAGCAGCACGGGGACTAGCGGGAGTCTGCCAGATACGCAGTATTTT.

This clonotype has just a few counts. The gene calls are TRBV28 and TRBJ2-3, with D possibly being TRBD2 (6 bases). CDR1 is MDHEN, CDR2 SYDVKM, per germline. V was cut by 8 bases and J by 0 bases, with 15 bases left in between. This CDR3 has 15 residues. The CDR3, as DNA: TGTGCCAGCGATTCCGCTAGCGTAAGCACAGATACGCAGTATTTT. It is translated as CASDSASVSTDTQYF.

This clonotype was counted many times. The chain uses TRBV6-2 or TRBV6-3 and TRBJ2-1, with a tentative D call TRBD1 (5 bases). V lost 0 bases, J lost 2 bases, and 11 bases lay in between. This CDR3 comprises 16 residues. In germline, CDR1 is MNHEY, CDR2 SVGEGT. In DNA form, the CDR3 reads TGTGCCAGCAGTTACTCGGTACCAGGGACCTACAATGAGCAGTTCTTC. This sequence encodes CASSYSVPGTYNEQFF.

A word on this clonotype: A much larger clone sits a single nucleotide away, making a read error possible. This rearrangement joins TRBV5-1 to TRBJ1-5; D perhaps matches TRBD1 (6 bases). The ends were cut back, 2 bases at V and 4 bases at J, with 13 bases in the middle. This CDR3 contains 15 residues. The germline gives CDR1 SGHRS, CDR2 YFSETQ. CDR3 nucleotides: TGCGCCAGCAGCTTATCAGGGGTATGGAATCAGCCCCAGCATTTT. Protein: CASSLSGVWNQPQHF.

The chain has TRBV27 and TRBJ2-1; D may be TRBD1 (7 bases). Germline V gives CDR1 MNHEY, CDR2 SMNVEV (reference sequence). Trimming left V 5 bases short and J 9 bases short, with 14 bases between. The CDR3 contains 13 residues. The CDR3 DNA is TGTGCCAGCAGTATACAGGGGAGGACTGAGCAGTTCTTC. This translates into CASSIQGRTEQFF.

The V call is TRBV29-1, the J call TRBJ2-7, with no clear D. There are 11 residues in the CDR3. Germline V gene lookup returns CDR1 SQVTM and CDR2 ANQGSEA. The V end lost 3 bases, the J end lost 6 bases, and 9 bases lay between the germline ends. CDR3 DNA sequence: TGCAGCGTTGATGCTAGAGGCGAGCAGTACTTC. It codes for CSVDARGEQYF.

This clonotype was picked up a small number of times. The J gene is TRBJ2-5, the V gene TRBV18, with unresolved D. Germline V lookup: CDR1 KGHSH, CDR2 LQKENI. V was pared by 5 bases and J by 7 bases, with 8 bases between. This CDR3 has 11 amino acids. CDR3 nucleotide sequence: TGTGCCAGCTCATCCCGCGGGACCCAGTACTTC. Its protein is CASSSRGTQYF.

This clonotype has a handful of counts. The CDR3 nucleotides read TGTGCCAGTAGTATATCAGGGGCCAAAAGACGCAATCAGCCCCAGCATTTT. Its protein is CASSISGAKRRNQPQHF. The rearrangement links TRBV19 to TRBJ1-5; a weak D match, TRBD1 (6 bases). Germline V gives CDR1 LNHDA, CDR2 SQIVND (reference sequence). The CDR3 length is 17 residues. Trimming took 2 bases from V and 2 from J, leaving 16 bases between them.

V gene TRBV3-1 combines with J gene TRBJ2-7; D gene uncertain. Germline CDR1 and CDR2: LGHDT and YNNKEL (reference sequence). The CDR3 covers 15 residues. Trimming removed 0 bases from V and 3 bases from J, with 12 bases in between. The CDR3 DNA reads as TGTGCCAGCAGCCAAGACAGGTCAACCCGCTACGAGCAGTACTTC. It encodes CASSQDRSTRYEQYF.